This T cell receptor (beta chain) was recovered during a study of T cells in Graves' hyperthyroidism and ophthalmopathy. This clonotype occurred a few times. The TCR beta CDR3 regions underwent amplification using RNA transcripts as the source. Using the HTBI primer set, a first-round RT-PCR was run on the TCR CDR3. One entry per CDR3 protein, called by TCRdb with MiXCR from the multiplex PCR reads. The repertoire holds a few hundred thousand distinct CDR3 sequences, with 20% to 25% as singletons. This TCR came from a man aged 18 to 30 with Graves' hyperthyroidism. The sequencing sample was made of blood.

Here the CDR3 DNA reads TGTGCCAGTAGTATGGGGACCTCCGGGGAGCTGTTTTTT. Amino acid sequence: CASSMGTSGELFF. The gene calls are TRBV19 and TRBJ2-2, with D possibly called TRBD1 or TRBD2 (5 bases each). This CDR3 has 13 residues. Per germline, CDR1 LNHDA and CDR2 SQIVND (reference sequence). V lost 3 bases and J lost 6, with 8 bases in between.